The 25 T cell receptor beta chains listed next were all sequenced from one sample in a study of T cells in Graves' hyperthyroidism and ophthalmopathy. TCR beta CDR3 regions were amplified from RNA transcripts. HTBI primers drove first-round RT-PCR of the TCR CDR3. One entry per CDR3 protein results from TCRdb running MiXCR on the multiplex PCR reads. The repertoire holds more than 100,000 distinct CDR3 sequences, with roughly 44% as singletons. Sequences were obtained from blood. Receptor source: a man aged 40-55 years with Graves' hyperthyroidism.

The table lists this clonotype with many counts. The chain joins TRBV29-1 to TRBJ1-5; 8 bases are a match to TRBD1. Per the germline V gene, CDR1 is SQVTM and CDR2 is ANQGSEA. The J segment lost 5 bases and the V segment lost 7 bases, leaving 7 bases of the junction unmatched. This CDR3 spans 13 amino acids. Here the CDR3 reads CSAVQGGDQPQHF. The CDR3, as DNA: TGCAGCGCCGTACAGGGGGGGGATCAGCCCCAGCATTTT.

This clonotype was counted once. The chain couples TRBV7-2 to TRBJ2-5; D may match TRBD1 or TRBD2 (6 bases each). This CDR3 comprises 15 residues. Germline lookup yields CDR1 SGHTA and CDR2 FQGNSA. The germline V and J ends were trimmed by 1 base and 9 bases, with 18 bases remaining between them. The chain's CDR3 is CASSLEGGGNQPQYF. In nucleotides, the CDR3 is TGTGCCAGCAGCTTAGAGGGGGGTGGCAATCAGCCCCAGTACTTC.

J is TRBJ2-7 and V is TRBV20-1; 8 positions match TRBD2. In germline, CDR1 is DFQATT, CDR2 SNEGSKA (reference sequence). This CDR3 spans 15 amino acids. V dropped 3 bases and J dropped 3; count of bases not matched to a gene: 10. CDR3 nucleotides: TGCAGTGCTAGGGGGGTTAGCGGGACCTACTACGAGCAGTACTTC. Translation: CSARGVSGTYYEQYF.

As concerns this clonotype: An end of the junction differs from the germline gene, which may be a read error. CDR3 in DNA: TGCGCCAGCACCTTCCTAGCCTCGGGGGGGGGCACAGATACGCAGTATTTT. This encodes CASTFLASGGGTDTQYF. V gene TRBV5-4 combines with J gene TRBJ2-3, with 8 bases identical to TRBD2. Per germline, CDR1 SGHNT and CDR2 YYREEE (reference sequence). The CDR3 loop spans 17 amino acids.

Worth noting for this clonotype: The CDR3 does not end in the conserved phenylalanine or tryptophan, so this is likely a read error. Because the CDR3's place on the DNA is in doubt, the DNA is left out and the CDR3 is given as listed by TCRdb. The gene calls are TRBV10-3 and TRBJ2-7; TRBD2 is the table's D call and was not checked against the DNA. Germline CDR1 ENHRY, CDR2 SYGVKD. The CDR3 region is 13 residues in length, termini included. The CDR3 reads CAISELASGSTYL.

To note about this clonotype: An end of the junction does not agree with germline; a read error may underlie this. The genes are TRBV12-3 or TRBV12-4 and TRBJ2-7; D possibly corresponds to TRBD2 (6 bases). CDR3 size: 12 residues. Written as DNA, the CDR3 is TGTACCAGCAGTTTAGGGGCGGGAAGGCAGTACTTC. This gives the protein CTSSLGAGRQYF.

With regard to this clonotype: A much larger clonotype is one base distant, so this may be a read error. The J gene is TRBJ2-7, the V gene TRBV4-1; D is possibly TRBD1 or TRBD2 (5 bases each). The CDR3 sequence is 16 residues long. Per the germline V gene, CDR1 is MGHRA and CDR2 is YSYEKL. Trimming took off 3 bases at V and 2 bases at J, with 17 bases between the two ends. CDR3 DNA: TGCGCCAGCAGCCACCCTCCTGGGGACCCTGCCTACGAGCAGTACTTC. Translated: CASSHPPGDPAYEQYF.

The V gene is TRBV20-1, the J gene TRBJ2-1; 9 positions match TRBD2. The CDR3 covers 14 residues. Germline V gives CDR1 DFQATT, CDR2 SNEGSKA (reference sequence). V lost 6 bases to trimming and J lost 9 bases; unmatched junction nucleotides: 12. The CDR3 coding sequence is TGCAGTGCCAGACTCAGCGGGAGGTACGGTGAGCAGTTCTTC. As protein: CSARLSGRYGEQFF.

About this clonotype itself: A much larger clonotype is one base distant, so this may be a read error. The rearrangement joins TRBV4-3 to TRBJ2-7; 9 bases are a match to TRBD2. CDR1 LGHNA and CDR2 YSLEER come from the germline V gene. CDR3 length: 15 residues. J lost 6 bases, V lost 3 bases, and 9 bases had no gene match. CDR3 residues: CASSQGTSRSSEQYF. In nucleotides, the CDR3 is TGCGCCAGCAGCCAGGGGACTAGCAGGAGTAGCGAGCAGTACTTC.

This chain connects TRBV2 to TRBJ1-1, with TRBD1 identical over 7 bases. The ends lost 7 bases at V and 12 bases at J; junction bases unmatched: 17. Germline V gene sequence: CDR1 SNHLY, CDR2 FYNNEI. The CDR3 totals 14 residues. CDR3 sequence (DNA): TGTGCCAGCATGGAAGGCAGGGGGTATGGGGTTACTTTCTTT. Translating gives CASMEGRGYGVTFF.

The CDR3: CASSLWGGGKLFF. Written as DNA, the CDR3 is TGTGCCAGCAGCTTATGGGGGGGTGGAAAACTGTTTTTT. The V call is TRBV7-3, the J call TRBJ1-4, with D perhaps TRBD1 (5 bases). The CDR3 is 13 residues long. Germline assignment: CDR1 SGHTA and CDR2 FQGTGA. The V and J ends lost 2 bases and 10 bases respectively, with 11 bases between them.

With regard to this clonotype: One end of the junction is discordant with germline, which a read error may explain. V gene TRBV2 combines with J gene TRBJ1-1; D is undetermined. CDR3 length: 12 amino acids. In germline, CDR1 is SNHLY, CDR2 FYNNEI. CDR3 coding DNA: TGTGCTAGCAGGAGGGTCGACTTTGAAGCCTTCTTT. Amino acid sequence: CASRRVDFEAFF.

The chain has TRBV11-1 and TRBJ2-1; a possible D gene is TRBD2 (7 bases). V lost 5 bases to trimming and J lost 6 bases, with 14 bases between them. This CDR3 spans 14 amino acids. Germline loops: CDR1 SGHAT, CDR2 FQDESV (reference sequence). CDR3 residues: CASSRGGGVNEQFF. The DNA of the CDR3 is TGTGCCAGCAGCCGAGGGGGGGGAGTCAATGAGCAGTTCTTC.

This clonotype was detected ten times or more. V and J are TRBV20-1 and TRBJ1-5, with a tentative D call TRBD1 (5 bases). This CDR3 is 13 amino acids long. V was shortened by 6 bases and J by 5 bases, with 14 bases between the two germline ends. Germline V CDR1 and CDR2: DFQATT, SNEGSKA (reference sequence). The CDR3 nucleotides read TGCAGTGCCAGGGACCGTGGGGATCAGCCCCAGCATTTT. It yields the protein CSARDRGDQPQHF.

Points on this clonotype: No conserved phenylalanine or tryptophan ends this CDR3, so it is likely a read error. The V and J genes are TRBV7-3 and TRBJ2-7, with 12 bases identical to TRBD2. Germline-derived CDR1 and CDR2 are SGHTA and FQGTGA. Germline trimming cut 5 bases from V and 7 bases from J; bases unmatched to any gene: 9. The length of the CDR3 is 15 residues. CDR3 loop: CASSVTSGGYNEQYI. The CDR3 bases are TGTGCCAGCAGCGTTACTAGCGGGGGGTACAATGAGCAGTACATC.

This clonotype was observed many times. CDR3 in amino acids: CASSPLGQGRGNEQFF. The CDR3 DNA follows: TGTGCCAGCAGCCCCCTTGGACAGGGGCGAGGCAATGAGCAGTTCTTC. The chain couples TRBV9 to TRBJ2-1, with TRBD1 matching 9 bases. The germline gives CDR1 SGDLS, CDR2 YYNGEE. This CDR3 spans 16 amino acids. With 4 bases clipped from V and 6 bases from J, the junction kept 11 bases outside the gene matches.

The chain couples TRBV7-8 to TRBJ2-1; unclear D gene. The V end lost 8 bases, the J end lost 10 bases, and 15 bases lay between the germline ends. Germline CDR1 is SGHVS and CDR2 is FQNEAQ. The CDR3 runs 12 residues. CDR3 sequence reads: CASSPMGGEQFF. The CDR3 region has the DNA TGTGCCAGCTCCCCAATGGGTGGCGAGCAGTTCTTC.

At least ten counts were recorded for this clonotype. The chain couples TRBV20-1 to TRBJ2-3, with D maybe TRBD2 (6 bases). Germline V gene lookup returns CDR1 DFQATT and CDR2 SNEGSKA (reference sequence). Trimming left V 3 bases short and J 2 bases short, with 12 bases between. The CDR3 contains 14 residues. The CDR3 reads CSARRGGTTDTQYF. The CDR3 coding sequence is TGCAGTGCTAGGAGGGGCGGGACCACAGATACGCAGTATTTT.

The gene calls are TRBV7-2 and TRBJ1-6; no clear D gene. Trimming cost V 2 bases and J 7 bases, with 15 bases left between them. There are 16 residues in the CDR3. The V gene's germline CDR1 is SGHTA and CDR2 FQGNSA. The CDR3 bases are TGTGCCAGCAGCTTACTGGTCTGGGGAGGGAATTCACCCCTCCACTTT. It yields the protein CASSLLVWGGNSPLHF.

The CDR3 sequence: CASSPLGQNTEAFF. CDR3 DNA: TGTGCCAGCTCACCACTAGGGCAAAACACTGAAGCTTTCTTT. The genes are TRBV2 and TRBJ1-1; D is undetermined. The CDR3 loop spans 14 amino acids. From germline, CDR1 is SNHLY and CDR2 FYNNEI. V was pared by 8 bases and J by 2 bases, with 15 bases between.

With respect to this clonotype: Being one base from a much bigger clone, this may be a read error. This CDR3 is missing its conserved last phenylalanine or tryptophan, likely due to a read error. V is TRBV6-5 and J is TRBJ1-1; possible D gene TRBD1, 6 bases. The CDR3 sequence is 14 residues long. Trimming removed 6 bases from V and 1 base from J, with 12 bases in between. Germline-derived CDR1 and CDR2 are MNHEY and SVGAGI. Written as DNA, the CDR3 is TGTGCCAGCAGCCCCACAGGGAGGAACACTGAAGCTTTCGTT. Its protein product is CASSPTGRNTEAFV.

This clonotype occurred many times. This chain uses TRBV5-1 with TRBJ2-1; 9 bases match TRBD1. This CDR3 has 15 residues. Losses at the gene ends were 9 bases for V and 1 base for J; bases not matched to a gene: 8. CDR1 and CDR2 from the germline V gene are SGHRS and YFSETQ. The DNA of the CDR3 is TGCGCCACCCACGGGGGACAGGGATCCTACAATGAGCAGTTCTTC. It is translated as CATHGGQGSYNEQFF.

This clonotype came up many times. The rearrangement joins TRBV7-2 to TRBJ1-4; TRBD1 is a possible D gene (5 bases). V shed 0 bases and J shed 2 bases, with 22 bases lying between them. Germline V gene data show CDR1 as SGHTA and CDR2 as FQGNSA. The CDR3 covers 20 residues. The CDR3 protein is CASSLAGTAGMACTNEKLFF. In nucleotides, the CDR3 is TGTGCCAGCAGCTTAGCGGGGACGGCAGGGATGGCATGTACTAATGAAAAACTGTTTTTT. Supplemented by reference TRBV7-2 and TRBJ1-4, the full variable domain reads GAGVSQSPSNKVTEKGKDVELRCDPISGHTALYWYRQSLGQGLEFLIYFQGNSAPDKSGLPSDRFSAERTGGSVSTLTIQRTQQEDSAVYLCASSLAGTAGMACTNEKLFFGSGTQLSVL.

As regards this clonotype: This sequence may be a read error, since a much larger clone differs from it by one base. Since the CDR3 does not end with the conserved phenylalanine or tryptophan, this likely comes from a read error. The chain has TRBV5-1 and TRBJ1-1, with D possibly being TRBD1 (6 bases). V lost 4 bases and J 4 bases, leaving 8 bases between the germline ends. From germline, CDR1 is SGHRS and CDR2 YFSETQ. The CDR3 runs to 12 residues. The CDR3 DNA follows: TGCGCCAGCAGCATAGGGGGCACTGAAGCTTTCTGT. It is translated as CASSIGGTEAFC.

This clonotype was found once. Given a much more abundant clone one base away, this may be a read error. V is TRBV12-3 or TRBV12-4 and J is TRBJ2-2, with 9 bases aligning to TRBD1. CDR3 length: 15 residues. The trim removed 11 bases at V and 5 bases at J, leaving 12 bases unmatched. CDR3: CAVLSGQGRTGELFF. The CDR3 coding sequence is TGTGCCGTATTGAGCGGACAGGGGCGAACCGGGGAGCTGTTTTTT.